The present TCR beta chain was sequenced within a study of T-cell memory formation after mild COVID-19. Points from the study as a whole: CD4/CD8 balance held among clones contracting day 15 to 85, and later expanders leaned CD4+.

In this sample, this clonotype turned up many times. Its antigen is currently unknown. The V end was cut by 0 bases, the J end by 4 bases, with 9 bases between. There are 14 residues in the CDR3. The V gene's germline CDR1 is SEHNR and CDR2 FQNEAQ (reference sequence). Constant-segment primers served in 5'RACE that generated TCR alpha and TCR beta cDNA libraries bearing sample barcodes and UMIs. A single record per CDR3 protein comes from TCRdb applying MiXCR to the 5' RACE reads. Of around 110,000 distinct CDR3 sequences detected, around 15% appear once; the ten largest clones hold about 39%. Sequenced input: PBMCs or a T cell subset sorted from them (not recorded which). The V call is TRBV7-9, the J call TRBJ2-5; possible D gene TRBD2, 5 bases. The origin of this receptor is a man between 18 and 29 years old who had mild COVID-19 (a few samples of this study predate the infection). Cell type and time point are not known. CDR3 DNA: TGTGCCAGCAGCTTAGCTGAGGGTGGAGAGACCCAGTACTTC. It is translated as CASSLAEGGETQYF.